This is a list of T cell receptor beta chains from one sample in a study of shared clonotypes between healthy human individuals. Here immunoSEQ multiplex PCR was the method, and the copy in TCRdb shows in-frame clones only, minus some. Of approximately 980,000 clones listed, about 80% are singletons. What was sequenced was memory CD4+ T cells sorted from blood. The receptors come from a man in his late teens or twenties in good health. Each CDR3 is given with its conserved first and last residue. The D gene is left open where the match is weak. Clone size is shown for a subset of rows, as once, few, many or a class of expanded clone.

J gene | D gene | clone size | V gene | CDR3 protein | CDR3 DNA
TRBJ2-7 | . | . | TRBV5-4 | CASSRDLREQYF | TGTGCCAGCAGCCGAGATCTCCGCGAGCAGTACTTC
TRBJ2-1 | TRBD2 | . | TRBV5-1 | CASSLEASGYNEQFF | TGCGCCAGCAGCTTGGAAGCTAGCGGGTACAATGAGCAGTTCTTC
TRBJ1-2 | . | . | TRBV25-1 | CASSETRGYYGYTF | TGTGCCAGCAGTGAAACCAGGGGTTACTATGGCTACACCTTC
TRBJ1-2 | . | . | TRBV7-9 | CASSFDADNVPYTF | TGTGCCAGCAGCTTCGACGCAGACAACGTACCCTACACCTTC
TRBJ1-6 | . | . | TRBV10-3 | CAISADGDSPLHF | TGTGCCATCAGTGCGGACGGAGATTCACCCCTCCACTTT
TRBJ2-7 | TRBD1 | . | TRBV18 | CASSRVDRGLIDEQYF | TGTGCCAGCTCACGAGTGGACAGGGGGCTTATAGACGAGCAGTACTTC
TRBJ1-5 | . | . | TRBV7-2 | CASSLDPGGQPQHF | TGTGCCAGCAGCTTAGATCCGGGAGGTCAGCCCCAGCATTTT
TRBJ1-1 | . | few | TRBV11-3 | CASSLAGGRNTEAFF | TGTGCCAGCAGCTTAGCGGGGGGCCGGAACACTGAAGCTTTCTTT
TRBJ1-2 | TRBD1 | . | TRBV28 | CASSLQGVGDYGYTF | TGTGCCAGCAGTTTACAGGGGGTTGGGGACTATGGCTACACCTTC
TRBJ1-6 | . | . | TRBV30 | CAWRGKESYNSPLHF | TGTGCCTGGAGGGGGAAAGAGTCCTATAATTCACCCCTCCACTTT